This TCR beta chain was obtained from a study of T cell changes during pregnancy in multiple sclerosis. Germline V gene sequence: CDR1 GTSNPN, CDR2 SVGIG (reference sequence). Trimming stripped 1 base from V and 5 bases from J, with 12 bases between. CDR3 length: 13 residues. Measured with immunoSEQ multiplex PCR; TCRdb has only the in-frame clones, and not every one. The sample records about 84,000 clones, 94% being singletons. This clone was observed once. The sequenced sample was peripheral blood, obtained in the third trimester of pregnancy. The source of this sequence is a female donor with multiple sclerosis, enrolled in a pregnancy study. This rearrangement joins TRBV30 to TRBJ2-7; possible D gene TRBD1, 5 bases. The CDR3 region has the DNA TGTGCCTGGAGTGGTCCTCCAGGGAACGAGCAGTACTTC. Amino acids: CAWSGPPGNEQYF.